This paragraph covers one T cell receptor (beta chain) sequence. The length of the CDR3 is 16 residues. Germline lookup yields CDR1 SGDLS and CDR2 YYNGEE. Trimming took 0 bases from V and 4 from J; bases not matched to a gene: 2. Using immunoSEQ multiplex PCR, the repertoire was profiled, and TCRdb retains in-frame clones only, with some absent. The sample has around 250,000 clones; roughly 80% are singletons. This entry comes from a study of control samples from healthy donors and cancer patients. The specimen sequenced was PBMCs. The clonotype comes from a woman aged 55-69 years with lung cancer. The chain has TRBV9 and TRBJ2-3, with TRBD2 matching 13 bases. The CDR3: CASSVGGLAGSDTQYF. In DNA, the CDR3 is TGTGCCAGCAGCGTAGGGGGACTAGCGGGGTCAGATACGCAGTATTTT.